This T cell receptor (beta chain) was identified in a study of cytomegalovirus exposure and HLA in healthy donors. V lost 1 base to trimming and J lost 5 bases, with 20 bases between them. Looked up from germline, CDR1 is SGHTA and CDR2 is FQGNSA. The CDR3 is 17 residues long. Study results and caveats: In a later analysis, an Asian-associated ancestry cluster reportedly showed fewer N-insertions than the approximately 700-donor mean. An analysis that came later showed most CMV-associated TCR beta chains appearing HLA-restricted.

Comments on this clone: Antigen specificity is unknown.

13 Jbeta primers and 60 Vbeta primers were used for the PCR. Sequencing used immunoSEQ multiplex PCR; TCRdb keeps in-frame clones, though not all of them. The sample shows fewer than 180,000 clones, about three fifths of them seen only once. This TCR derives from a woman aged 60-75 years in good health and CMV-seropositive. This sequence joins TRBV7-2 and TRBJ2-5; weak D call: TRBD1 (6 bases). Sequencing used PBMCs. CDR3 loop: CASSLGPEQGVGETQYF. The CDR3 DNA sequence: TGTGCCAGCAGCTTAGGCCCGGAACAGGGAGTTGGGGAGACCCAGTACTTC.